This T cell receptor beta chain was obtained from a study of blood T cell repertoires in COVID-19. Per the germline V gene, CDR1 is MNHEY and CDR2 is SVGAGI. The CDR3 spans 14 residues. V lost 6 bases to trimming and J lost 3 bases, with 12 bases between them. Assay: immunoSEQ multiplex PCR; the TCRdb copy retains only in-frame clones and omits some. The sample holds 130,000 to 150,000 clones, roughly 80% seen once. The chain couples TRBV6-5 to TRBJ1-5; D not resolved. The sequencing sample was made of PBMCs or T cells enriched from blood (not recorded which). The sequence came from a man aged 45 to 65 who had recovered from COVID-19. The CDR3 DNA sequence: TGTGCCAGCAGGGACGGACTGACCAATCAGCCCCAGCATTTT. It yields the protein CASRDGLTNQPQHF.